This T cell receptor beta chain was sequenced during a study of cytomegalovirus exposure and HLA in healthy donors. For the study at large: A prior study identified over 100 million unique TCR beta sequences from about 180 million T cells.

Study-wide results and limits: Sequencing probably produced one cluster of sequence variants that were highly shared. In a later analysis, across HLA loci, associated TCR counts were highest for DRB1, lowest for HLA-C. It was reported that the classifier diagnosed cytomegalovirus status with high specificity and sensitivity in both the original and validation cohorts.

Both 60 Vbeta primers and 13 Jbeta primers went into the PCR. The data were produced by immunoSEQ multiplex PCR, yet TCRdb's version contains in-frame clones alone and is incomplete. Among 160,000 or so clones listed, around four fifths were seen once. This CDR3 region has 13 residues. Trimming took 3 bases from V and 3 from J, leaving 9 bases between them. Germline lookup yields CDR1 PRHDT and CDR2 FYEKMQ (reference sequence). Points on this clone: Antigen specificity is unknown.

The origin of this receptor is a male donor in good health and CMV-seronegative. The chain has TRBV13 and TRBJ2-7, with a weak D call TRBD2 (6 bases). The sequenced sample consisted of PBMCs. In DNA, the CDR3 is TGTGCCAGCAGCTTCGGGGGAGACTACGAGCAGTACTTC. Residues: CASSFGGDYEQYF.